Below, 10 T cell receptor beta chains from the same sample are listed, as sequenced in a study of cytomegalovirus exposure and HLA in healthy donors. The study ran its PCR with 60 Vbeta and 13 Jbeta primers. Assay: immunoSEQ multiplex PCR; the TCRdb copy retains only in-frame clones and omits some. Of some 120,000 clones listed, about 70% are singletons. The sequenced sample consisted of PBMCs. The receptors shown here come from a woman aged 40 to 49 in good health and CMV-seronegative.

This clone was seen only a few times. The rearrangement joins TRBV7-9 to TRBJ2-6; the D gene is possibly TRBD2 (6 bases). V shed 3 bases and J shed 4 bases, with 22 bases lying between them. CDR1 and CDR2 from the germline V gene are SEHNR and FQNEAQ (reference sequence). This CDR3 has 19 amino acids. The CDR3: CASSLGLGWRDSGANVLTF. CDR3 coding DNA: TGTGCCAGCAGCTTGGGTCTGGGGTGGCGGGATTCAGGGGCCAACGTCCTGACTTTC.

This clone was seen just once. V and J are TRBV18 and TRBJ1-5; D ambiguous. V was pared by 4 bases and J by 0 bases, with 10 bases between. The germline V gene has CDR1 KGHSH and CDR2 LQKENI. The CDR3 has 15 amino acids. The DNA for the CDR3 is TGTGCCAGCTCACGGGCAGTTGATAGCAATCAGCCCCAGCATTTT. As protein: CASSRAVDSNQPQHF.

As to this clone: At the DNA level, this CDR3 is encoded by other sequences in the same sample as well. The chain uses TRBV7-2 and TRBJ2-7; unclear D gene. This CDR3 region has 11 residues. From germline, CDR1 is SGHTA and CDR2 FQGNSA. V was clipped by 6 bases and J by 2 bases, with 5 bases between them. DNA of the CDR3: TGTGCCAGCAGTCCCGCCTACGAGCAGTACTTC. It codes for CASSPAYEQYF.

The CDR3 DNA sequence: TGTGCCTGGAGTGTAGCCCAATACCCGACAGGGGAGTACGAGCAGTACTTC. Protein sequence: CAWSVAQYPTGEYEQYF. The V gene is TRBV30, the J gene TRBJ2-7; TRBD1 matches at 8 bases. Germline CDR1 and CDR2: GTSNPN and SVGIG (reference sequence). This CDR3 is 17 amino acids long. Losses at the gene ends were 0 bases for V and 4 bases for J; bases not matched to a gene: 14.

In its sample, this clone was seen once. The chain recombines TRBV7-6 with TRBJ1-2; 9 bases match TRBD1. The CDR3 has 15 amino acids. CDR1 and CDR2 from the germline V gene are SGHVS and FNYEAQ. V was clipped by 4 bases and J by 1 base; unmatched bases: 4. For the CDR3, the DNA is TGTGCCAGCAGCTCCGGGACAGGGAGTAACTATGGCTACACCTTC. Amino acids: CASSSGTGSNYGYTF.

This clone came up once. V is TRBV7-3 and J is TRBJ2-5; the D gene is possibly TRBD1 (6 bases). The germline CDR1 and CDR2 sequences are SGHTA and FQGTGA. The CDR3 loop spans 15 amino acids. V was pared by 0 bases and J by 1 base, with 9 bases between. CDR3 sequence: CASSLTGAGQETQYF. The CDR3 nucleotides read TGTGCCAGCAGCTTAACGGGGGCAGGCCAAGAGACCCAGTACTTC.

The CDR3 is CASSEASGRTDTQYF. CDR3 sequence (DNA): TGTGCCAGCAGTGAGGCTAGCGGGAGAACAGATACGCAGTATTTT. This rearrangement joins TRBV6-4 to TRBJ2-3; 10 bases align to TRBD2. From germline, CDR1 is MRHNA and CDR2 SNTAGT. V lost 3 bases to trimming and J lost 3 bases; unmatched junction nucleotides: 3. The CDR3 contains 15 residues.

CDR3 region: CASSSQSNRVQGYTF. As DNA, the CDR3 is TGTGCCAGCAGCTCCCAAAGCAACAGGGTGCAAGGCTACACCTTC. The V call is TRBV7-6, the J call TRBJ1-2; TRBD1 might be the D (6 bases). The germline V and J ends were trimmed by 4 bases and 8 bases, with 20 bases remaining between them. The CDR3 extends over 15 amino acids. Germline loops: CDR1 SGHVS, CDR2 FNYEAQ.

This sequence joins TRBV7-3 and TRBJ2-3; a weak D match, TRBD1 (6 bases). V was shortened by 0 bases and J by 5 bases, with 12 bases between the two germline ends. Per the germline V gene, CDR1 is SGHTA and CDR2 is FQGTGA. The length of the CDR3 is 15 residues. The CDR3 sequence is CASSLTVGAGDTQYF. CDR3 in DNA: TGTGCCAGCAGCTTAACAGTGGGGGCCGGAGATACGCAGTATTTT.

CDR3 nucleotides: TGTGCCAGCTTCCGGGACAGGGGTCCCGGGCCCTATGGCTACACCTTC. Translation gives CASFRDRGPGPYGYTF. V is TRBV28 and J is TRBJ1-2; TRBD1 matches 10 bases. J lost 4 bases, V lost 8 bases, and 13 bases had no gene match. The germline V gene encodes CDR1 MDHEN and CDR2 SYDVKM. The CDR3 has 16 amino acids.